This TCR beta chain was captured in a study of identical twins. Notes on the study in general: Partial confounding of zero-insertion analyses by invariant MAIT and iNKT cells was possible. Among out-of-frame alpha sequences shared by twins, low generation probability occurred in excess.

This clonotype was seen many times. The antigen remains unidentified. A single record per CDR3 protein comes from TCRdb applying MiXCR to the 5' RACE reads. The repertoire holds a few hundred thousand distinct CDR3 sequences, with approximately 7.1% as singletons. These data also formed part of another study, on T cells expressing NK-cell markers. From that second work: Beta-chain profiling covered CD3+CD56+NKG2C+, CD3+CD56+NKG2C- and CD3+CD56-NKG2C+ sorted subsets. Eight donors were sequenced, seven testing HCMV-seropositive and one testing seronegative.

The sequencing sample was made of CD8+ T cells sorted from blood. The TCR comes from a woman between 18 and 29 years old in good health.

CDR3: CASSWTTMGTEAFF. In nucleotides, the CDR3 is TGCGCCAGCAGCTGGACCACAATGGGCACTGAAGCTTTCTTT. The chain couples TRBV5-1 to TRBJ1-1; D is unresolved. The germline CDR1 and CDR2 sequences are SGHRS and YFSETQ. This CDR3 region has 14 residues. The V end lost 3 bases, the J end lost 4 bases, and 13 bases lay between the germline ends.